In this sample, the clone carrying this T cell receptor beta chain turned up a few times. Its antigen is as yet unknown. Naive CD4+ T cells were purified with Tregs depleted by CD25. The study's findings and limits: In terms of TCR gene usage, tumor memory CD4+ T cells clustered together with blood and lymph node memory CD4+ cells, as well as with lymph node naive CD4+ cells.

From the 5' RACE reads, TCRdb called clonotypes with MiXCR, one entry per CDR3 protein. The sample carries nearly 40,000 distinct CDR3 sequences, approximately 20% recorded once. Germline-derived CDR1 and CDR2 are SGHRS and YFSETQ. The CDR3 consists of 11 residues. Trimming cost V 4 bases and J 3 bases, with 5 bases left between them. The chain couples TRBV5-1 to TRBJ2-7, with D unclear. Sequencing was carried out using naive CD4+ T cells sorted from a lymph node. Subset noted: naive CD4+ T cells, CD4+CD45RA+CD25-. The source of this sequence is a female donor with breast cancer. CDR3 sequence (DNA): TGCGCCAGCAGCAGGGACTACGAGCAGTACTTC. Protein sequence: CASSRDYEQYF.